The 18 T cell receptor beta chains given below trace back to one sample, sequenced in a study of naive and memory T cell subsets. The beta constant-region primer was an equimolar mix of two oligonucleotides covering TRBC1 and TRBC2. The ligated cDNA underwent four PCR rounds using SP2 and nested alpha and beta constant-region primers. One entry per CDR3 protein results from TCRdb running MiXCR on the UMI-ligation and nested PCR reads. The table has more than 95,000 distinct CDR3 sequences, approximately 15% seen once. These receptors lack a known antigen. Study outcomes and limitations: Possibly reflecting memory cells re-expressing CD45RA, a few larger clonotypes occurred in naive repertoires, especially CD8.

The specimen was naive CD8+ T cells from blood. All receptors derive from a human donor in good health.

This clonotype was seen a handful of times. The chain uses TRBV27 and TRBJ2-7; D not certain. Trimming cost V 3 bases and J 3 bases, with 9 bases left between them. CDR1 MNHEY and CDR2 SMNVEV come from the germline V gene (reference sequence). The CDR3 spans 13 residues. The CDR3 nucleotides read TGTGCCAGCAGTTTTGGCTCAGGCTACGAGCAGTACTTC. It specifies CASSFGSGYEQYF.

The table lists this clonotype with a few counts. V gene TRBV4-3 combines with J gene TRBJ2-5, with D possibly being TRBD1 (6 bases). The V gene lost 0 bases and the J gene lost 4 bases, with 12 bases spanning the gap. The CDR3 runs 15 residues. In germline, CDR1 is LGHNA, CDR2 YSLEER. The CDR3 coding sequence is TGCGCCAGCAGCCAAGATTCAGGGGTGGGAGAGACCCAGTACTTC. Amino acid sequence: CASSQDSGVGETQYF.

The table lists this clonotype with many counts. This sequence joins TRBV9 and TRBJ2-3; D not resolved. Germline V CDR1 and CDR2: SGDLS, YYNGEE. V lost 1 base to trimming and J lost 3 bases, with 6 bases between them. The CDR3 sequence is 13 residues long. The CDR3 DNA follows: TGTGCCAGCAGCGTACACCGAACAGATACGCAGTATTTT. This codes for CASSVHRTDTQYF.

This clonotype turned up a few times. The gene calls are TRBV6-5 and TRBJ2-1; D not certain. V shed 3 bases and J shed 8 bases, with 14 bases lying between them. The CDR3 is 14 amino acids. Per germline, CDR1 MNHEY and CDR2 SVGAGI. The CDR3 reads CASSYKPVGDEQFF. The CDR3, as DNA: TGTGCCAGCAGTTATAAGCCAGTGGGCGATGAGCAGTTCTTC.

This clonotype was counted a few times. CDR3 region: CASSLRGQGHMNTEAFF. Written as DNA, the CDR3 is TGCGCCAGCAGCCTAAGGGGGCAGGGGCACATGAACACTGAAGCTTTCTTT. The chain recombines TRBV4-3 with TRBJ1-1; 7 bases line up with TRBD1. The CDR3 is 17 residues long. In germline, CDR1 is LGHNA, CDR2 YSLEER. The junction had 11 bases not matched to a gene; V was cut back by 4 bases and J by 0 bases.

This clonotype was picked up a small number of times. The chain couples TRBV29-1 to TRBJ2-1; maybe TRBD2 (5 bases). V dropped 3 bases and J dropped 1 base, with 10 bases sitting between them. The germline V gene has CDR1 SQVTM and CDR2 ANQGSEA. The CDR3 extends over 14 amino acids. In DNA, the CDR3 is TGCAGCGTTGATGATAGCGCGTCCTACAATGAGCAGTTCTTC. Protein sequence: CSVDDSASYNEQFF.

V gene TRBV18 combines with J gene TRBJ2-3, with 8 bases aligning to TRBD1. CDR1 is KGHSH, CDR2 LQKENI, per germline. This CDR3 has 15 residues. J was trimmed by 3 bases and V by 3 bases; bases with no gene match: 5. The CDR3 loop reads CASSPWDRNTDTQYF. The DNA for the CDR3 is TGTGCCAGCTCACCTTGGGACAGGAATACAGATACGCAGTATTTT. The whole variable domain, filled in from reference TRBV18 and TRBJ2-3, reads NAGVMQNPRHLVRRRGQEARLRCSPMKGHSHVYWYRQLPEEGLKFMVYLQKENIIDESGMPKERFSAEFPKEGPSILRIQQVVRGDSAAYFCASSPWDRNTDTQYFGPGTRLTVL.

This clonotype was seen more than once but under ten times. V usage is TRBV27 and J usage is TRBJ2-1; D might be TRBD1 (6 bases). V gave up 4 bases and J gave up 0 bases, with 13 bases separating them. The CDR3 loop spans 16 amino acids. Germline values: CDR1 MNHEY, CDR2 SMNVEV (reference sequence). CDR3 region: CASSWFQGSSYNEQFF. The CDR3 coding sequence is TGTGCCAGCAGTTGGTTCCAGGGGAGCTCCTACAATGAGCAGTTCTTC.

This clonotype was counted at least ten times. This chain uses TRBV13 with TRBJ2-5; the D is unclear. Germline CDR1 PRHDT, CDR2 FYEKMQ (reference sequence). V lost 0 bases, J lost 5 bases, and 7 bases lay in between. There are 13 residues in the CDR3. Written as DNA, the CDR3 is TGTGCCAGCAGCTTAGGACTAAAGGAGACCCAGTACTTC. Protein product: CASSLGLKETQYF. Full variable domain (remainder filled in from reference TRBV13 and TRBJ2-5): AAGVIQSPRHLIKEKRETATLKCYPIPRHDTVYWYQQGPGQDPQFLISFYEKMQSDKGSIPDRFSAQQFSDYHSELNMSSLELGDSALYFCASSLGLKETQYFGPGTRLLVL.

This chain links TRBV2 with TRBJ1-5; D remains ambiguous. The CDR3 spans 16 residues. Trimming took 1 base from V and 5 from J, leaving 15 bases between them. CDR1 is SNHLY, CDR2 FYNNEI, per germline. CDR3 DNA: TGTGCCAGCAGTGAAGAGGTGGGGATGGGAGATCAGCCCCAGCATTTT. Translated, it gives CASSEEVGMGDQPQHF.

This clonotype occurred many times. The rearrangement links TRBV10-3 to TRBJ2-4; TRBD1 matches 8 bases. V was pared by 2 bases and J by 8 bases, with 8 bases of the junction left unmatched. The germline V gene encodes CDR1 ENHRY and CDR2 SYGVKD. The CDR3 loop spans 15 amino acids. The CDR3 reads CAISEALDRGDIQYF. The CDR3 DNA is TGTGCCATCAGTGAGGCCCTTGACAGGGGAGACATTCAGTACTTC.

This chain joins TRBV7-9 and TRBJ2-7; possible D gene TRBD1, 5 bases. This CDR3 has 14 amino acids. The ends were cut back, 5 bases at V and 1 base at J, with 12 bases in the middle. Germline V gives CDR1 SEHNR, CDR2 FQNEAQ (reference sequence). The CDR3 region is CASSPQGSSYEQYF. The CDR3, as DNA: TGTGCCAGCAGCCCGCAGGGTTCTTCCTACGAGCAGTACTTC. The full variable domain, with the rest looked up from reference TRBV7-9 and TRBJ2-7, is DTGVSQNPRHKITKRGQNVTFRCDPISEHNRLYWYRQTLGQGPEFLTYFQNEAQLEKSRLLSDRFSAERPKGSFSTLEIQRTEQGDSAMYLCASSPQGSSYEQYFGPGTRLTVT.

This clonotype has only a few counts. The chain couples TRBV27 to TRBJ2-1, with TRBD2 identical over 7 bases. Germline assignment: CDR1 MNHEY and CDR2 SMNVEV (reference sequence). V gave up 3 bases and J gave up 7 bases; unmatched junction bases: 6. This CDR3 comprises 14 residues. This chain's CDR3 is CASSLGTGGNEQFF. The CDR3, as DNA: TGTGCCAGCAGTTTGGGGACGGGAGGAAATGAGCAGTTCTTC.

The J gene is TRBJ1-4, the V gene TRBV20-1, with TRBD1 matching over 8 bases. V gave up 3 bases and J gave up 13 bases; unmatched junction bases: 16. The CDR3 runs to 15 residues. The germline V gene has CDR1 DFQATT and CDR2 SNEGSKA (reference sequence). CDR3 loop: CSARGTGTGLSGLFF. The DNA for the CDR3 is TGCAGTGCTAGGGGCACCGGGACAGGTCTTAGCGGACTGTTTTTT.

The V and J genes are TRBV12-3 or TRBV12-4 and TRBJ2-1, with D hard to call. The ends were cut back, 5 bases at V and 12 bases at J, with 23 bases in the middle. The CDR3 sequence is 15 residues long. DNA of the CDR3: TGTGCCAGCAGTCCCCGGCAAAACGGTTTTAGTGGGCAGTTCTTC. Its protein is CASSPRQNGFSGQFF.

This clonotype was observed a handful of times. The V call is TRBV10-3, the J call TRBJ2-1, with TRBD2 as a possible D gene (6 bases). Trimming cost V 4 bases and J 10 bases, with 8 bases left between them. The CDR3 extends over 11 amino acids. Looked up from germline, CDR1 is ENHRY and CDR2 is SYGVKD. Here the CDR3 DNA reads TGTGCCATCAGTGCTAGCGTCGAGCAGTTCTTC. It specifies CAISASVEQFF.

The chain has TRBV11-2 and TRBJ1-4; D gene unclear. The V gene's germline CDR1 is SGHAT and CDR2 FQNNGV. V lost 3 bases and J lost 6, with 8 bases in between. The CDR3 has 13 amino acids. For the CDR3, the DNA is TGTGCCAGCAGCTTGGTCAGGCATGAAAAACTGTTTTTT. Amino acids: CASSLVRHEKLFF.

CDR3 coding DNA: TGTGCCAGCAGCCCCTCAGGGGGGTCAGATACGCAGTATTTT. Amino acid sequence: CASSPSGGSDTQYF. The rearrangement joins TRBV7-6 to TRBJ2-3; perhaps TRBD1 as D (7 bases). This CDR3 region has 14 residues. CDR1 is SGHVS and CDR2 is FNYEAQ in the germline V gene. With 5 bases removed from V and 4 bases from J, the gap between germline ends came to 13 bases.